Given below is one T cell receptor (beta chain) in context. Using immunoSEQ multiplex PCR, the repertoire was profiled, and TCRdb retains in-frame clones only, with some absent. The sample lists about 210,000 clones, almost 90% occurring once. These data belong to a study of blood T cell repertoires in COVID-19. Overall study: Samples of COVID-19 (acute and convalescent) were obtained from the United States, Italy and Spain. In each case, the material was cDNA or gDNA derived from T cells, B-cell-depleted T cells, or PBMCs.

Germline assignment: CDR1 SGDLS and CDR2 YYNGEE. V lost 4 bases and J 7 bases, leaving 20 bases between the germline ends. The CDR3 is 15 amino acids. The TCR sequence derives from a man in his late teens or twenties with active or convalescent COVID-19. The chain employs TRBV9 and TRBJ2-5, with TRBD1 as a possible D gene (8 bases). Sequences were obtained from peripheral blood. CDR3 coding DNA: TGTGCCAGCAGCACAGGGGGGGACTCGAAAGGGACCCAGTACTTC. Translating gives CASSTGGDSKGTQYF.